Shown below are 9 T cell receptor beta chains from a single sample sequenced in a study of tumor-infiltrating lymphocytes in primary liver carcinoma. Unsorted whole blood supplied the RNA, and germline DNA was extracted too. Priming with a constant-region primer yielded TCR beta cDNA from 400 to 500 ng total RNA. Libraries for TCR beta were built through three nested multiplex PCR rounds, which together made up a slightly modified ARM-PCR procedure. TRBV1-TRBV30 forward and Cbeta reverse primers drove the first two roughly 10-cycle rounds. TCRdb ran MiXCR on the multiplex PCR reads and lists one entry per CDR3 protein. The table records approximately 300,000 distinct CDR3 sequences, approximately 60% of them present only once. The specimen was peripheral blood. The source is a man aged 40-55 years with primary liver carcinoma and hepatitis B virus infection.

Note on this clonotype: Compared with germline, one end of the junction differs, possibly owing to a read error. This chain joins TRBV29-1 and TRBJ2-5; 11 nucleotides match TRBD1. The length of the CDR3 is 15 residues. From germline, CDR1 is SQVTM and CDR2 ANQGSEA. CDR3: CSAEADRGRAGTQYF. CDR3 in DNA: TGCAGCGCTGAAGCGGACAGGGGGCGAGCTGGGACCCAGTACTTC.

As regards this clonotype: With only one base between it and a far larger clone, this is likely a read error. The chain carries TRBV5-4 and TRBJ2-5; unclear D gene. Germline assignment: CDR1 SGHNT and CDR2 YYREEE (reference sequence). CDR3 length: 14 amino acids. The CDR3 DNA sequence: TGTGTCAGCAGCCTGGCCGGGTCCCAAGAGACCCAGTACTTC. Translating it yields CVSSLAGSQETQYF. Full variable domain (remainder filled in from reference TRBV5-4 and TRBJ2-5): ETGVTQSPTHLIKTRGQQVTLRCSSQSGHNTVSWYQQALGQGPQFIFQYYREEENGRGNFPPRFSGLQFPNYSSELNVNALELDDSALYLCVSSLAGSQETQYFGPGTRLLVL.

The chain uses TRBV5-1 and TRBJ2-2; no clear D gene. The V and J ends lost 0 bases and 3 bases respectively, with 9 bases between them. Germline CDR1 reads SGHRS; CDR2 reads YFSETQ. This CDR3 contains 15 residues. The CDR3 bases are TGCGCCAGCAGCTTGGGAGACACTGACACCGGGGAGCTGTTTTTT. Translation: CASSLGDTDTGELFF.

The V call is TRBV6-2 or TRBV6-3, the J call TRBJ2-3, with D hard to call. The CDR3 is made up of 14 amino acids. V gave up 6 bases and J gave up 6 bases, with 16 bases separating them. Per the germline V gene, CDR1 is MNHEY and CDR2 is SVGEGT. This chain's CDR3 is CASRSYEEIDTQYF. The CDR3 DNA follows: TGTGCCAGCAGATCATATGAGGAAATCGATACGCAGTATTTT.

Turning to this clonotype: A much larger clone differs by one base, so this may be a read error. V usage is TRBV5-4 and J usage is TRBJ2-1, with D unclear. The length of the CDR3 is 14 residues. Germline lookup yields CDR1 SGHNT and CDR2 YYREEE (reference sequence). DNA for the CDR3: TGTGCCAGCAGCTTGGCGCTGCTCGAGGATGAGGAGTTCTTC. Amino acids: CASSLALLEDEEFF.

Ten or more counts support this clonotype. The CDR3 bases are TGTGCCAGCAGCCAAGGGGTAAACACTGAAGCTTTCTTT. Its protein is CASSQGVNTEAFF. The chain links TRBV14 to TRBJ1-1; D gene unclear. Germline V CDR1 and CDR2: SGHDN, FVKESK. V lost 1 base and J 2 bases, leaving 5 bases between the germline ends. The CDR3 loop spans 13 amino acids.

With respect to this clonotype: This could be a read error, since a much larger clone is one nucleotide away. The rearrangement joins TRBV4-1 to TRBJ1-6; tentative D call: TRBD1 (6 bases). Germline lookup yields CDR1 MGHRA and CDR2 YSYEKL. The CDR3 consists of 17 residues. The CDR3 here is CASSQQGRGGHNSPLQF. The DNA for the CDR3 is TGCGCCAGCAGCCAACAGGGGCGGGGGGGTCATAATTCACCCCTCCAATTT.

The chain employs TRBV29-1 and TRBJ2-5; weak D call: TRBD1 (6 bases). This CDR3 comprises 15 residues. V lost 6 bases and J 6 bases, leaving 23 bases between the germline ends. Germline CDR1 is SQVTM and CDR2 is ANQGSEA. CDR3 sequence reads: CSVAWTEKPGKTQYF. DNA for the CDR3: TGCAGCGTGGCATGGACAGAAAAACCAGGGAAGACCCAGTACTTC.

This clonotype was observed a single time. Its ends do not fully match the called genes, so a read error is possible. J is TRBJ1-2 and V is TRBV11-2; TRBD1 might be the D (6 bases). CDR3 length: 14 residues. Germline loops: CDR1 SGHAT, CDR2 FQNNGV. The DNA of the CDR3 is TGTGCCAACAGCGCGGGACACTTTAACTATGGCTACACTTTC. Translation gives CANSAGHFNYGYTF.